The rows below give T cell receptor beta chains drawn from one sample of a study of shared clonotypes between healthy human individuals. Profiling relied on immunoSEQ multiplex PCR, and the TCRdb table lists in-frame clones only, not all of them. Of around 700,000 clones listed, about 78% are singletons. Sequenced: memory CD4+ T cells sorted from blood. The source is a woman in her twenties or thirties in good health. Each CDR3 is given with its conserved first and last residue. Fields, in order: V gene, J gene, D gene, clone size, CDR3 protein, CDR3 DNA. The D gene is left open where the match is weak. For some rows the clone size is stated as once, few or many, or as a class when expanded; others skip it.

TRBV5-8	TRBJ2-2	.	.	CASRIPPGELFF	TGTGCCAGCAGAATCCCACCCGGGGAGCTGTTTTTT
TRBV5-1	TRBJ2-5	.	.	CASSLAAGSGQETQYF	TGCGCCAGCAGCTTGGCCGCGGGGTCCGGACAAGAGACCCAGTACTTC
TRBV29-1	TRBJ1-1	.	.	CSVDVGGLMNTEAFF	TGCAGCGTTGATGTCGGGGGACTAATGAACACTGAAGCTTTCTTT
TRBV10-1	TRBJ2-2	.	.	CASSEGSPTGELFF	TGCGCCAGCAGTGAAGGGAGTCCCACCGGGGAGCTGTTTTTT
TRBV5-1	TRBJ1-2	TRBD1	.	CASSLAWTGRFSHGYTF	TGCGCCAGCAGCTTGGCCTGGACAGGGAGGTTTTCTCATGGCTACACCTTC
TRBV6-1	TRBJ1-1	.	.	CASSESRVNTEAFF	TGTGCCAGCAGTGAATCCAGGGTCAACACTGAAGCTTTCTTT
TRBV7-2	TRBJ2-2	TRBD1	.	CASSFFAGTATGELFF	TGTGCCAGCAGCTTTTTCGCCGGGACAGCCACCGGGGAGCTGTTTTTT
TRBV7-9	TRBJ1-5	.	.	CASSLGHGPNQPQHF	TGTGCCAGCAGCTTAGGTCATGGGCCCAATCAGCCCCAGCATTTT
TRBV5-6	TRBJ2-1	TRBD2	once	CASRAAGGSYNEQFF	TGTGCCAGCAGGGCGGCGGGAGGCTCCTACAATGAGCAGTTCTTC
TRBV27	TRBJ1-5	TRBD1	.	CASMGQGGNQPQHF	TGTGCCAGCATGGGGCAGGGGGGAAATCAGCCCCAGCATTTT
TRBV2	TRBJ2-5	.	.	CASSGDSQETQYF	TGTGCCAGCAGTGGTGACAGTCAAGAGACCCAGTACTTC
TRBV27	TRBJ2-1	TRBD1	.	CASSYRDRSLNEQFF	TGTGCCAGCAGTTACCGGGACAGGAGTCTCAATGAGCAGTTCTTC
TRBV10-3	TRBJ2-3	.	once	CATRDGGAGRTDTQYF	TGTGCCACCCGGGACGGCGGGGCGGGGAGGACAGATACGCAGTATTTT
TRBV6-5	TRBJ2-7	.	.	CASSVSMWSYEQYF	TGTGCCAGCAGTGTCTCTATGTGGAGCTACGAGCAGTACTTC
TRBV6-5	TRBJ2-5	.	.	CASSYRQSWETQYF	TGTGCCAGCAGTTACAGGCAGAGTTGGGAGACCCAGTACTTC
TRBV9	TRBJ1-1	.	.	CASSVVAEGRAFF	TGTGCCAGCAGCGTAGTAGCGGAGGGTAGAGCTTTCTTT
TRBV28	TRBJ1-1	.	.	CASSWLRGNTEAFF	TGTGCCAGCAGTTGGCTTAGAGGGAACACTGAAGCTTTCTTT
TRBV11-2	TRBJ2-7	.	.	CASSFPSVGLDEQYF	TGTGCCAGCAGCTTCCCTAGCGTGGGACTGGACGAGCAGTACTTC
TRBV18	TRBJ2-7	.	.	CASSHSGNDYEQYF	TGTGCCAGCTCACACTCAGGAAACGACTACGAGCAGTACTTC
TRBV6-5	TRBJ1-5	.	.	CASSQDSYPDQPQHF	TGTGCCAGCAGCCAGGACAGTTATCCCGATCAGCCCCAGCATTTT
TRBV5-1	TRBJ2-1	TRBD2	.	CASSFIAGGRYNEQFF	TGCGCCAGCAGCTTCATAGCGGGAGGGAGGTACAATGAGCAGTTCTTC
TRBV18	TRBJ2-6	.	.	CASSPSSGANVLTF	TGTGCCAGCTCACCTAGCTCTGGGGCCAACGTCCTGACTTTC
TRBV7-8	TRBJ1-1	.	once	CASSLVWTGNTEAFF	TGTGCCAGCAGCTTAGTTTGGACGGGGAACACTGAAGCTTTCTTT
TRBV5-4	TRBJ2-1	TRBD2	.	CASSPSLSGRAGNEQFF	TGTGCCAGCAGCCCCTCTCTTAGCGGGAGGGCCGGGAATGAGCAGTTCTTC
TRBV18	TRBJ1-2	TRBD1	.	CASSPGQGLGYGYTF	TGTGCCAGCTCACCTGGACAGGGTTTAGGATATGGCTACACCTTC
TRBV19	TRBJ1-4	TRBD1	once	CASSSWDSGHEKLFF	TGTGCCAGTAGTTCTTGGGACAGCGGACATGAAAAACTGTTTTTT